One sample yielded the 7 T cell receptor beta chains listed below, sequenced in a study of CD8 T cells in Susac syndrome. Random hexamers served to reverse transcribe about 0.45 to 1 ug RNA. TCRdb ran MiXCR on the immunoSEQ multiplex PCR reads and lists one entry per CDR3 protein. The table lists roughly 200,000 distinct CDR3 sequences, 95% of them singletons. The sample consisted of CD8+ T cells from PBMCs. These receptors were taken from a human donor with multiple sclerosis.

V and J are TRBV2 and TRBJ1-1, with D unresolved. The V end was cut by 6 bases, the J end by 1 base, with 9 bases between. Germline-derived CDR1 and CDR2 are SNHLY and FYNNEI. CDR3 length equals 13 residues. CDR3 coding DNA: TGTGCCAGCAGCAATACAGAGAACACTGAAGCTTTCTTT. This encodes CASSNTENTEAFF.

This rearrangement joins TRBV7-9 to TRBJ2-7, with TRBD2 identical over 8 bases. Germline V gene lookup returns CDR1 SEHNR and CDR2 FQNEAQ (reference sequence). V lost 3 bases to trimming and J lost 3 bases; unmatched junction nucleotides: 1. The CDR3 extends over 13 amino acids. CDR3 coding DNA: TGTGCCAGCAGCTTCGGGGGGGTCTACGAGCAGTACTTC. Protein product: CASSFGGVYEQYF.

This clonotype was recorded once. This chain uses TRBV3-1 with TRBJ2-3; 7 positions match TRBD2. The V and J ends lost 3 bases and 2 bases, in that order; junction bases with no gene match: 5. Germline CDR1 LGHDT, CDR2 YNNKEL (reference sequence). The CDR3 consists of 15 residues. The CDR3 coding sequence is TGTGCCAGCAGCCACCCCGCGGGGGACACAGATACGCAGTATTTT. It is translated as CASSHPAGDTDTQYF.

The chain joins TRBV29-1 to TRBJ2-1; 13 nucleotides line up with TRBD2. V was pared by 7 bases and J by 8 bases, with 8 bases of the junction left unmatched. Germline lookup yields CDR1 SQVTM and CDR2 ANQGSEA. The length of the CDR3 is 14 residues. The chain's CDR3 is CSARTSGSEYEQFF. The CDR3 DNA is TGCAGCGCGCGGACTAGCGGGAGTGAATATGAGCAGTTCTTC.

V gene TRBV29-1 combines with J gene TRBJ2-1, with D unresolved. V gave up 7 bases and J gave up 4 bases, with 8 bases separating them. This CDR3 contains 11 residues. Germline V gene sequence: CDR1 SQVTM, CDR2 ANQGSEA. The CDR3 region has the DNA TGCAGCGCACATACTTACAATGAGCAGTTCTTC. Its protein product is CSAHTYNEQFF.

This chain links TRBV20-1 with TRBJ2-3; TRBD2 is a possible D gene (6 bases). Looked up from germline, CDR1 is DFQATT and CDR2 is SNEGSKA (reference sequence). Between the trimmed V and J ends, which lost 1 base and 0 bases, there was a span of 8 bases. The CDR3 runs to 14 residues. CDR3 in DNA: TGCAGTGCTAGAGGCGGGGCAAGCACAGATACGCAGTATTTT. Its translation is CSARGGASTDTQYF.

The chain combines TRBV27 with TRBJ1-1; 10 bases line up with TRBD1. This CDR3 is built from 12 residues. Trimming removed 9 bases from V and 4 bases from J; junction bases left unmatched: 2. Germline CDR1 is MNHEY and CDR2 is SMNVEV (reference sequence). In nucleotides, the CDR3 is TGTGCCAGTAGGACAGGGGGCACTGAAGCTTTCTTT. Translation: CASRTGGTEAFF.